The 18 T cell receptor beta chains below all came from one sample that was sequenced in a study of shared clonotypes between healthy human individuals. Naive CD8 cells lacked CD45RO and underwent positive selection for CCR7, leaving out terminally differentiated effector memory CD45RA+ cells. Libraries were prepared by immunoSEQ multiplex PCR; TCRdb keeps only in-frame clonotypes and omits some of them. The sample yields under 700,000 clones, around 96% seen once. The material sequenced was naive CD8+ T cells sorted from blood. These receptors all come from a woman under 40 in good health.

The V gene is TRBV7-9, the J gene TRBJ2-5; D is uncertain. The CDR3 consists of 13 residues. Germline assignment: CDR1 SEHNR and CDR2 FQNEAQ (reference sequence). V lost 2 bases to trimming and J lost 11 bases, with 15 bases between them. CDR3 nucleotides: TGTGCCAGCAGCTTATCGGCTATCGGTGAGCAGTACTTC. It is translated as CASSLSAIGEQYF.

The J gene is TRBJ2-7, the V gene TRBV2; 11 positions match TRBD1. Germline V gives CDR1 SNHLY, CDR2 FYNNEI. The CDR3 is made up of 15 amino acids. The ends lost 7 bases at V and 4 bases at J; junction bases unmatched: 9. The CDR3 bases are TGTGCCAGCACCTCGAGGACAGGGGGCAATTACGAGCAGTACTTC. Protein product: CASTSRTGGNYEQYF.

The chain recombines TRBV13 with TRBJ2-5, with D tentatively TRBD1 (6 bases). Germline CDR1 is PRHDT and CDR2 is FYEKMQ (reference sequence). The CDR3 covers 16 residues. The V end was cut by 5 bases, the J end by 5 bases, with 21 bases between. The CDR3 coding sequence is TGTGCCAGCAGCCATCACCGGGACACTGAAGACGAGACCCAGTACTTC. Translation: CASSHHRDTEDETQYF. Looking up the rest from reference TRBV13 and TRBJ2-5 gives the full variable domain: AAGVIQSPRHLIKEKRETATLKCYPIPRHDTVYWYQQGPGQDPQFLISFYEKMQSDKGSIPDRFSAQQFSDYHSELNMSSLELGDSALYFCASSHHRDTEDETQYFGPGTRLLVL.

This clone was recorded only once. This rearrangement joins TRBV2 to TRBJ2-7; tentative D call: TRBD1 (5 bases). Trimming took off 3 bases at V and 6 bases at J, with 15 bases between the two ends. Per the germline V gene, CDR1 is SNHLY and CDR2 is FYNNEI. This CDR3 is built from 14 residues. CDR3 in amino acids: CASSDNPGRGEQYF. In DNA, the CDR3 is TGTGCCAGCAGTGATAATCCCGGAAGGGGCGAGCAGTACTTC. The variable domain in full, completed from reference TRBV2 and TRBJ2-7, reads EPEVTQTPSHQVTQMGQEVILRCVPISNHLYFYWYRQILGQKVEFLVSFYNNEISEKSEIFDDQFSVERPDGSNFTLKIRSTKLEDSAMYFCASSDNPGRGEQYFGPGTRLTVT.

This chain connects TRBV5-3 to TRBJ1-4; no clear D. TRBV5-3 is placed among ORFs of uncertain function. The CDR3 runs to 13 residues. V was trimmed by 2 bases and J by 4 bases, leaving 6 bases between them. The CDR3 DNA sequence: TGTGCCAGAAGCTTAGGTAGTAATGAAAAACTGTTTTTT. This sequence encodes CARSLGSNEKLFF.

CDR3 bases: TGTGCCAGCTCACCAGGGACACACACTGAAGCTTTCTTT. This gives the protein CASSPGTHTEAFF. This chain joins TRBV18 and TRBJ1-1; TRBD1 is a possible D gene (6 bases). V was shortened by 2 bases and J by 3 bases, with 7 bases between the two germline ends. Germline-derived CDR1 and CDR2 are KGHSH and LQKENI. The CDR3 is made up of 13 amino acids.

V and J are TRBV5-4 and TRBJ1-2; maybe TRBD1 (6 bases). Germline CDR1 and CDR2: SGHNT and YYREEE (reference sequence). This CDR3 comprises 17 residues. V lost 0 bases and J 5 bases, leaving 20 bases between the germline ends. The CDR3 sequence: CASSLGLGGAPGYGYTF. The DNA of the CDR3 is TGTGCCAGCAGCTTGGGGCTGGGGGGCGCCCCGGGGTATGGCTACACCTTC.

The chain uses TRBV7-9 and TRBJ1-3; no clear D. V shed 2 bases and J shed 4 bases, with 9 bases lying between them. The CDR3 spans 14 residues. CDR1 SEHNR and CDR2 FQNEAQ come from the germline V gene (reference sequence). The CDR3 sequence: CASSLPGPGNTIYF. The CDR3 DNA is TGTGCCAGCAGCTTACCAGGACCGGGAAACACCATATATTTT.

The rearrangement joins TRBV9 to TRBJ2-3; the D is unclear. Germline CDR1 SGDLS, CDR2 YYNGEE. This CDR3 contains 16 residues. Trimming removed 0 bases from V and 6 bases from J, with 17 bases in between. The CDR3 DNA reads TGTGCCAGCAGCGTAGAAGGGTTTGTTCTCCTGGATACGCAGTATTTT. This translates into CASSVEGFVLLDTQYF. Full variable domain (outside the CDR3, taken from reference TRBV9 and TRBJ2-3): DSGVTQTPKHLITATGQRVTLRCSPRSGDLSVYWYQQSLDQGLQFLIQYYNGEERAKGNILERFSAQQFPDLHSELNLSSLELGDSALYFCASSVEGFVLLDTQYFGPGTRLTVL.

The CDR3 DNA follows: TGTGCCAGCAGTTATTGGATGAACACTGAAGCTTTCTTT. It codes for CASSYWMNTEAFF. The chain recombines TRBV28 with TRBJ1-1, with D hard to call. From germline, CDR1 is MDHEN and CDR2 SYDVKM. Trimming removed 4 bases from V and 0 bases from J, with 6 bases in between. This CDR3 comprises 13 residues.

V gene TRBV5-8 combines with J gene TRBJ2-7; 10 nucleotides line up with TRBD1. Germline CDR1 reads SGHTS; CDR2 reads YDEGEE. The CDR3 length is 19 residues. Unmatched junction bases numbered 17, after V lost 2 bases and J lost 3 bases. The CDR3 coding sequence is TGTGCCAGCAGCTTTTCCGCATCCGTGAGTAGGGACAGGGGCTACGAGCAGTACTTC. Its protein product is CASSFSASVSRDRGYEQYF.

This clone was seen only once. The chain has TRBV13 and TRBJ2-7; either TRBD1 or TRBD2 may fit D (5 bases each). CDR1 and CDR2 (germline): PRHDT, FYEKMQ (reference sequence). V dropped 4 bases and J dropped 3 bases, with 28 bases sitting between them. There are 19 residues in the CDR3. As DNA, the CDR3 is TGTGCCAGCAGCTCCCCCGTTTGGACTTCGGGACGCCAGGGCTACGAGCAGTACTTC. It translates to CASSSPVWTSGRQGYEQYF.

Worth noting for this clone: At the DNA level, this CDR3 is encoded by other sequences in the same sample as well. The gene calls are TRBV6-5 and TRBJ2-7; possible D gene TRBD1, 5 bases. Germline CDR1 MNHEY, CDR2 SVGAGI. The length of the CDR3 is 14 residues. Trimming removed 0 bases at V and 4 bases at J, with 10 bases between. The CDR3 bases are TGTGCCAGCAGTTACTCATCAGGGTCTTACGAGCAGTACTTC. This translates into CASSYSSGSYEQYF.

The chain links TRBV28 to TRBJ2-3; 7 bases align to TRBD1. V trimming: 3 bases; J trimming: 4 bases; junction bases outside the gene matches: 7. The CDR3 spans 15 residues. Germline V lookup: CDR1 MDHEN, CDR2 SYDVKM. The CDR3 bases are TGTGCCAGCAGTTTCGGGCAGGGGGTGGCAGATACGCAGTATTTT. Its protein product is CASSFGQGVADTQYF. Full variable domain (outside the CDR3, taken from reference TRBV28 and TRBJ2-3): DVKVTQSSRYLVKRTGEKVFLECVQDMDHENMFWYRQDPGLGLRLIYFSYDVKMKEKGDIPEGYSVSREKKERFSLILESASTNQTSMYLCASSFGQGVADTQYFGPGTRLTVL.

The chain has TRBV19 and TRBJ2-2, with D tentatively TRBD2 (6 bases). From germline, CDR1 is LNHDA and CDR2 SQIVND (reference sequence). The V end was cut by 4 bases, the J end by 5 bases, with 11 bases between. The CDR3 contains 14 residues. The CDR3 DNA follows: TGTGCCAGTAGTACGGGGGAGAATACCGGGGAGCTGTTTTTT. Amino acid sequence: CASSTGENTGELFF.

The genes are TRBV25-1 and TRBJ2-2; D not resolved. Germline CDR1 reads MGHDK; CDR2 reads SYGVNS. There are 11 residues in the CDR3. V was clipped by 5 bases and J by 7 bases, with 5 bases between them. CDR3 in amino acids: CASSPGGELFF. Written as DNA, the CDR3 is TGTGCCAGCAGTCCCGGCGGGGAGCTGTTTTTT.

The chain recombines TRBV27 with TRBJ2-7; D is undetermined. This CDR3 comprises 13 residues. CDR1 MNHEY and CDR2 SMNVEV come from the germline V gene (reference sequence). The ends were cut back, 2 bases at V and 3 bases at J, with 8 bases in the middle. The DNA for the CDR3 is TGTGCCAGCAGTTTAACGTGGCTCTACGAGCAGTACTTC. Translating it yields CASSLTWLYEQYF.

This sequence joins TRBV6-5 and TRBJ1-2; no clear D gene. CDR1 MNHEY and CDR2 SVGAGI come from the germline V gene. Trimming pared 0 bases from V and 4 bases from J, leaving 9 bases between. This CDR3 has 14 amino acids. This CDR3 reads CASSYSGRSYGYTF. The CDR3 region has the DNA TGTGCCAGCAGTTACTCCGGCAGGAGCTATGGCTACACCTTC.